These 31 T cell receptor beta chains were sequenced from one sample in a study of cytomegalovirus exposure and HLA in healthy donors. In the PCR, 60 Vbeta and 13 Jbeta primers were used. Assay: immunoSEQ multiplex PCR; the TCRdb copy retains only in-frame clones and omits some. This sample has 150,000 or so clones, with approximately 75% found just once. Sequencing was done on a sample of PBMCs. The receptors here all came from a man aged 50-60 years in good health and CMV-seropositive.

V is TRBV11-2 and J is TRBJ2-6, with TRBD1 matching 12 bases. The CDR3 runs 19 residues. CDR1 SGHAT and CDR2 FQNNGV come from the germline V gene. The V and J ends lost 4 bases and 1 base, in that order; junction bases with no gene match: 8. In DNA form, the CDR3 reads TGTGCCAGCAGCTCCCCCCCGGGACAGGGGGCATCTGGGGCCAACGTCCTGACTTTC. It codes for CASSSPPGQGASGANVLTF.

V usage is TRBV9 and J usage is TRBJ2-7, with 7 bases aligning to TRBD1. CDR1 and CDR2 (germline): SGDLS, YYNGEE. J gave up 3 bases and V 4 bases, and 4 bases lay outside the gene matches. The CDR3 runs 13 residues. The CDR3 bases are TGTGCCAGCAGCCAAGACAGGGACTACGAGCAGTACTTC. Protein sequence: CASSQDRDYEQYF.

This chain connects TRBV7-9 to TRBJ2-1; 8 nucleotides agree with TRBD2. V was clipped by 5 bases and J by 0 bases; unmatched bases: 15. This CDR3 is built from 19 residues. Germline V gene sequence: CDR1 SEHNR, CDR2 FQNEAQ (reference sequence). The CDR3, as DNA: TGTGCCAGCAGCCACGGGCGCCTAGCGGGCCCGAGCTCCTACAATGAGCAGTTCTTC. Encoded protein: CASSHGRLAGPSSYNEQFF.

This CDR3 is CASSLVQGARRTEAFF. In DNA, the CDR3 is TGTGCCAGCAGCTTAGTACAGGGGGCTAGAAGGACTGAAGCTTTCTTT. The chain joins TRBV13 to TRBJ1-1; TRBD1 agrees at 9 bases. Germline V gene sequence: CDR1 PRHDT, CDR2 FYEKMQ (reference sequence). The CDR3 covers 16 residues. V shed 1 base and J 5 bases; nucleotides not matched to a gene: 8.

The chain carries TRBV5-1 and TRBJ2-5, with a weak D call TRBD2 (6 bases). From germline, CDR1 is SGHRS and CDR2 YFSETQ. This CDR3 has 16 residues. V was clipped by 1 base and J by 0 bases, with 13 bases between them. The chain's CDR3 is CASSLQGRRDQETQYF. CDR3 bases: TGCGCCAGCAGCTTGCAGGGAAGGAGGGACCAAGAGACCCAGTACTTC.

The chain joins TRBV7-9 to TRBJ2-3; TRBD2 aligns across 8 bases. CDR1 and CDR2 (germline): SEHNR, FQNEAQ (reference sequence). The length of the CDR3 is 17 residues. Germline trimming cut 2 bases from V and 2 bases from J; bases unmatched to any gene: 9. CDR3 sequence: CASSLSGGALLTDTQYF. CDR3 in DNA: TGTGCCAGCAGCTTATCGGGGGGGGCCCTCCTCACAGATACGCAGTATTTT. The whole variable domain, remainder taken from reference TRBV7-9 and TRBJ2-3, is DTGVSQNPRHKITKRGQNVTFRCDPISEHNRLYWYRQTLGQGPEFLTYFQNEAQLEKSRLLSDRFSAERPKGSFSTLEIQRTEQGDSAMYLCASSLSGGALLTDTQYFGPGTRLTVL.

This sequence joins TRBV11-3 and TRBJ2-7; TRBD1 agrees at 10 bases. After removal of 5 bases from V and 3 bases from J, the junction contained 4 bases not matched to a gene. Germline V lookup: CDR1 SGHNT, CDR2 YENEEA. The CDR3 is 14 amino acids. The CDR3 here is CASSARDRGYEQYF. The CDR3 DNA follows: TGTGCCAGCAGCGCCCGGGACAGGGGCTACGAGCAGTACTTC.

The chain is built from TRBV5-1 and TRBJ1-2, with D possibly TRBD1 on 5 matching bases. This CDR3 has 13 residues. CDR1 is SGHRS and CDR2 is YFSETQ in the germline V gene. The ends were cut back, 2 bases at V and 6 bases at J, with 11 bases in the middle. CDR3 bases: TGCGCCAGCAGCTTTGGGGGAGGTGATGGCTACACCTTC. It encodes CASSFGGGDGYTF. Together with reference TRBV5-1 and TRBJ1-2, the CDR3 gives the full variable domain: KAGVTQTPRYLIKTRGQQVTLSCSPISGHRSVSWYQQTPGQGLQFLFEYFSETQRNKGNFPGRFSGRQFSNSRSEMNVSTLELGDSALYLCASSFGGGDGYTFGSGTRLTVV.

The chain links TRBV10-3 to TRBJ2-7; TRBD1 aligns across 9 bases. Unmatched junction bases numbered 8, after V lost 7 bases and J lost 7 bases. The germline V gene has CDR1 ENHRY and CDR2 SYGVKD. The CDR3 sequence is 13 residues long. The CDR3: CAIKIQGAGEQYF. The CDR3 nucleotides read TGTGCCATCAAAATACAGGGGGCGGGGGAGCAGTACTTC.

V gene TRBV7-9 combines with J gene TRBJ2-1, with 8 bases lining up with TRBD2. This CDR3 has 15 amino acids. V was clipped by 6 bases and J by 0 bases; unmatched bases: 4. Germline-derived CDR1 and CDR2 are SEHNR and FQNEAQ (reference sequence). Here the CDR3 reads CASRERGNSYNEQFF. The CDR3 DNA reads TGTGCCAGCAGAGAGCGGGGGAACTCCTACAATGAGCAGTTCTTC.

The V call is TRBV2, the J call TRBJ1-1; 7 nucleotides line up with TRBD1. The germline gives CDR1 SNHLY, CDR2 FYNNEI. V shed 3 bases, J shed 3 bases, and the junction held 7 bases outside the gene matches. The CDR3 runs 15 residues. CDR3 region: CASSERGRGYTEAFF. In DNA, the CDR3 is TGTGCCAGCAGTGAGAGGGGGCGCGGGTACACTGAAGCTTTCTTT.

The chain has TRBV5-8 and TRBJ2-6, with D tentatively TRBD2 (5 bases). Trimming shortened V by 3 bases and J by 4 bases, and 14 bases separated the two germline ends. The CDR3 is made up of 16 amino acids. Germline V gene lookup returns CDR1 SGHTS and CDR2 YDEGEE. The CDR3 here is CASSSRRGRGANVLTF. In nucleotides, the CDR3 is TGTGCCAGCAGCTCCAGACGAGGGAGAGGGGCCAACGTCCTGACTTTC.

The chain recombines TRBV5-1 with TRBJ1-5; D gene ambiguous. V shed 0 bases and J shed 0 bases, with 13 bases lying between them. Germline V gene lookup returns CDR1 SGHRS and CDR2 YFSETQ. The CDR3 length is 17 residues. CDR3 coding DNA: TGCGCCAGCAGCTTGGCTCCGCCAGAGGGTAGCAATCAGCCCCAGCATTTT. Residues: CASSLAPPEGSNQPQHF. Looking up the rest from reference TRBV5-1 and TRBJ1-5 gives the full variable domain: KAGVTQTPRYLIKTRGQQVTLSCSPISGHRSVSWYQQTPGQGLQFLFEYFSETQRNKGNFPGRFSGRQFSNSRSEMNVSTLELGDSALYLCASSLAPPEGSNQPQHFGDGTRLSIL.

This clone was seen a single time. The chain recombines TRBV5-5 with TRBJ2-7, with 12 nucleotides matching TRBD1. The trim removed 5 bases at V and 4 bases at J, leaving 7 bases unmatched. Germline V gives CDR1 SGHKS, CDR2 YYEKEE (reference sequence). This CDR3 contains 15 residues. The CDR3 sequence is CASSTGTGGYYEQYF. For the CDR3, the DNA is TGTGCCAGCAGTACCGGGACAGGGGGCTATTACGAGCAGTACTTC.

V usage is TRBV4-1 and J usage is TRBJ1-1, with TRBD1 matching 8 bases. In germline, CDR1 is MGHRA, CDR2 YSYEKL. The J segment lost 6 bases and the V segment lost 0 bases, leaving 12 bases of the junction unmatched. The CDR3 sequence is 17 residues long. The CDR3, as DNA: TGCGCCAGCAGCCAAGACCAGACAGGGGCCGGGGGCGCTGAAGCTTTCTTT. Translated: CASSQDQTGAGGAEAFF.

The V call is TRBV6-6, the J call TRBJ2-3; weak D call: TRBD1 (6 bases). The CDR3 runs to 14 residues. V was pared by 2 bases and J by 4 bases, with 10 bases between. The V gene's germline CDR1 is MNHNY and CDR2 SVGAGI (reference sequence). In nucleotides, the CDR3 is TGTGCCAGCAGTTACATAGGGGGAGCAGATACGCAGTATTTT. Its protein is CASSYIGGADTQYF.

V and J are TRBV5-3 and TRBJ1-2; maybe TRBD1 (5 bases). TRBV5-3 is labeled an ORF, and its function is uncertain. Deletions cut 4 bases from V and 0 bases from J, with 19 bases between. This CDR3 is built from 17 residues. CDR3: CARSDQPRTISNYGYTF. As DNA, the CDR3 is TGTGCCAGAAGCGATCAGCCACGGACAATCTCTAACTATGGCTACACCTTC.

This chain links TRBV10-1 with TRBJ2-1, with TRBD2 matching 8 bases. Trimming at V came to 1 base and at J to 9 bases, leaving 11 bases not matched to a gene. The CDR3 spans 16 residues. Germline loops: CDR1 WNHNN, CDR2 SYGVQD (reference sequence). CDR3 sequence: CASSELGLVLQVEQFF. The CDR3 DNA follows: TGCGCCAGCAGTGAGTTGGGACTAGTGTTACAAGTTGAGCAGTTCTTC.

The chain joins TRBV2 to TRBJ1-5; a weak D match, TRBD1 (5 bases). Between the trimmed V and J ends, which lost 7 bases and 1 base, there was a span of 8 bases. Per the germline V gene, CDR1 is SNHLY and CDR2 is FYNNEI. The CDR3 covers 13 residues. The CDR3 here is CASTQGSNQPQHF. The CDR3 DNA reads as TGTGCCAGCACGCAGGGCAGCAATCAGCCCCAGCATTTT.

This chain uses TRBV6-1 with TRBJ1-1, with TRBD1 as a possible D gene (6 bases). This CDR3 has 14 amino acids. V was pared by 6 bases and J by 0 bases, with 11 bases between. Germline CDR1 is MNHNS and CDR2 is SASEGT. CDR3 residues: CASRDRQLNTEAFF. In nucleotides, the CDR3 is TGTGCCAGCAGGGACAGACAGCTGAACACTGAAGCTTTCTTT.

This clone was observed a few times. This chain links TRBV5-1 with TRBJ2-7, with D tentatively TRBD1 (5 bases). This CDR3 is built from 13 residues. Trimming pared 0 bases from V and 6 bases from J, leaving 10 bases between. In germline, CDR1 is SGHRS, CDR2 YFSETQ. The CDR3 loop reads CASSLAVGVEQYF. The CDR3 nucleotides are TGCGCCAGCAGCTTGGCTGTAGGGGTCGAGCAGTACTTC.

The chain employs TRBV11-3 and TRBJ2-7, with D perhaps TRBD2 (6 bases). CDR1 is SGHNT, CDR2 YENEEA, per germline. V dropped 1 base and J dropped 1 base, with 14 bases sitting between them. The CDR3 covers 16 residues. CDR3 DNA sequence: TGTGCCAGCAGCTTAGGGGAAGGGAGGTCGTCCTACGAGCAGTACTTC. Protein product: CASSLGEGRSSYEQYF.

This clone appeared once. The V and J genes are TRBV9 and TRBJ1-1; 12 nucleotides align to TRBD1. This CDR3 contains 16 residues. The V gene's germline CDR1 is SGDLS and CDR2 YYNGEE. V dropped 2 bases and J dropped 5; count of bases not matched to a gene: 7. In nucleotides, the CDR3 is TGTGCCAGCAGCGTGGAGAGGGGACAGGGGGCAACTGAAGCTTTCTTT. It codes for CASSVERGQGATEAFF.

The rearrangement joins TRBV19 to TRBJ2-5; 8 nucleotides match TRBD1. V shed 6 bases, J shed 5 bases, and the junction held 11 bases outside the gene matches. The CDR3 consists of 15 residues. CDR1 LNHDA and CDR2 SQIVND come from the germline V gene (reference sequence). The CDR3: CASRAPAGGRETQYF. Here the CDR3 DNA reads TGTGCCAGTAGGGCCCCCGCAGGGGGCCGGGAGACCCAGTACTTC.

The chain carries TRBV6-5 and TRBJ2-2, with TRBD2 as a possible D gene (5 bases). V lost 4 bases and J lost 4, with 13 bases in between. The germline gives CDR1 MNHEY, CDR2 SVGAGI. This CDR3 is 15 amino acids long. CDR3 region: CASSSEGGRTGELFF. The CDR3 DNA follows: TGTGCCAGCAGTTCCGAGGGCGGGCGCACCGGGGAGCTGTTTTTT.

This clone was found a few times. In nucleotides, the CDR3 is TGTGCCAGCAGTTTATATGCGGCCGAATCCTGGAACACTGAAGCTTTCTTT. Translated: CASSLYAAESWNTEAFF. This chain uses TRBV27 with TRBJ1-1; D remains ambiguous. V dropped 1 base and J dropped 1 base, with 16 bases sitting between them. The CDR3 has 17 amino acids. CDR1 and CDR2 from the germline V gene are MNHEY and SMNVEV (reference sequence).

The V and J genes are TRBV30 and TRBJ2-7; D is perhaps TRBD2 (7 bases). The V end was cut by 1 base, the J end by 7 bases, with 11 bases between. Germline CDR1 reads GTSNPN; CDR2 reads SVGIG (reference sequence). The length of the CDR3 is 12 residues. The CDR3 protein is CAWSAGGREQYF. The CDR3 bases are TGTGCCTGGAGTGCGGGGGGCAGGGAGCAGTACTTC.

The chain carries TRBV19 and TRBJ2-1; TRBD1 matches at 8 bases. The germline gives CDR1 LNHDA, CDR2 SQIVND (reference sequence). The trim removed 8 bases at V and 7 bases at J, leaving 13 bases unmatched. There are 15 residues in the CDR3. The CDR3 sequence: CASLYRGTGGNEQFF. CDR3 DNA sequence: TGTGCCAGTCTTTACAGGGGGACCGGAGGGAATGAGCAGTTCTTC.

The J gene is TRBJ1-6, the V gene TRBV9, with TRBD1 identical over 7 bases. Germline CDR1 SGDLS, CDR2 YYNGEE. Unmatched junction bases numbered 9, after V lost 3 bases and J lost 9 bases. The CDR3 totals 15 residues. The CDR3 sequence: CASSAGTAYFSPLHF. The CDR3 DNA is TGTGCCAGCAGCGCCGGGACAGCGTACTTTTCACCCCTCCACTTT.

The V and J genes are TRBV6-5 and TRBJ1-5, with a tentative D call TRBD1 (5 bases). CDR1 is MNHEY and CDR2 is SVGAGI in the germline V gene. Trimming cost V 2 bases and J 4 bases, with 12 bases left between them. The CDR3 consists of 15 residues. The CDR3 loop is CASSYIGGTNQPQHF. In nucleotides, the CDR3 is TGTGCCAGCAGTTACATCGGGGGGACTAATCAGCCCCAGCATTTT.

The rearrangement links TRBV6-1 to TRBJ1-2; a possible D gene is TRBD1 (5 bases). V was shortened by 0 bases and J by 7 bases, with 21 bases between the two germline ends. This CDR3 spans 17 amino acids. In germline, CDR1 is MNHNS, CDR2 SASEGT. CDR3 sequence (DNA): TGTGCCAGCAGTGAAGCGGGGCAGGGAATTTATCTGGGTGGCTACACCTTC. Amino acid sequence: CASSEAGQGIYLGGYTF.